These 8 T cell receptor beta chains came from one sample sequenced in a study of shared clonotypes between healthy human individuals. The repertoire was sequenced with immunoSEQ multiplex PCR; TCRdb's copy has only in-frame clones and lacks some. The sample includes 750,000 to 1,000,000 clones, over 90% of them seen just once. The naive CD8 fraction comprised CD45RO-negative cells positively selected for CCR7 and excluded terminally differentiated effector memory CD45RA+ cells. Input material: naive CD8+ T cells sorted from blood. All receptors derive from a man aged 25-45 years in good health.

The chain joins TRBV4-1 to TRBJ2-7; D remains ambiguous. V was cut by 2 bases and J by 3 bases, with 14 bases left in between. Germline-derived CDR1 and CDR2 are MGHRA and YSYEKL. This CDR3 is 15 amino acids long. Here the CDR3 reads CASSQSASTGYEQYF. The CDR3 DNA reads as TGCGCCAGCAGCCAAAGTGCCAGTACGGGCTACGAGCAGTACTTC.

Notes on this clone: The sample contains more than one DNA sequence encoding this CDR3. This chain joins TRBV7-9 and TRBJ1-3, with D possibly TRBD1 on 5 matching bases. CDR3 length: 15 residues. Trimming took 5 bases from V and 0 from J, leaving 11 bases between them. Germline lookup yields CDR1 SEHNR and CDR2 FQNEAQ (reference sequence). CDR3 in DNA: TGTGCCAGCAGCCTCGTTGGGGGCTCTGGAAACACCATATATTTT. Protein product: CASSLVGGSGNTIYF.

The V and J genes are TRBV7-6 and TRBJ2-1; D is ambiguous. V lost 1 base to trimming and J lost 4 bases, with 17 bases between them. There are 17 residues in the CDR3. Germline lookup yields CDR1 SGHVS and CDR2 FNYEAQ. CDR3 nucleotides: TGTGCCAGCAGCTTAGAAGTGGGCCACTCCTCTTACAATGAGCAGTTCTTC. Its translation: CASSLEVGHSSYNEQFF.

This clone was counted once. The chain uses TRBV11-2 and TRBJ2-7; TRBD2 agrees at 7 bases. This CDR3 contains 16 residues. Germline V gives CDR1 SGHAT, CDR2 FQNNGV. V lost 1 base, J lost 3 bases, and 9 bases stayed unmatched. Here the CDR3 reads CASSLGYGREFYEQYF. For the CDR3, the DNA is TGTGCCAGCAGCTTAGGGTATGGGCGGGAGTTCTACGAGCAGTACTTC.

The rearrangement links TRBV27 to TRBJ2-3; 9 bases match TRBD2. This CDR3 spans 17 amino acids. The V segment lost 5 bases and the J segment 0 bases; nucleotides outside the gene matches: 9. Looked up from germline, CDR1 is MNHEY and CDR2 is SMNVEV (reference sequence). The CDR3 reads CASSSLTSGPSTDTQYF. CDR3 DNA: TGTGCCAGCAGTAGTTTGACTAGCGGACCTAGCACAGATACGCAGTATTTT.

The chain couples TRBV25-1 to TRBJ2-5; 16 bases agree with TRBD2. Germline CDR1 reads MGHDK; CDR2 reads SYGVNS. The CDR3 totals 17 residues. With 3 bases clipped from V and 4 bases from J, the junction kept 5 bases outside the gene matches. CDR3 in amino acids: CASSDLGTSGRGETQYF. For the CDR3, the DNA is TGTGCCAGCAGTGATTTGGGGACTAGCGGGAGGGGAGAGACCCAGTACTTC.

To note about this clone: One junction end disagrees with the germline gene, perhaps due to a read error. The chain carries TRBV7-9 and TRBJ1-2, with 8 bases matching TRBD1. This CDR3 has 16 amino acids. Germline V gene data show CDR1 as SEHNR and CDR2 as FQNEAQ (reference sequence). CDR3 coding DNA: TGTGCCAGCAGTTTAGGGACAGGTATCACTTATCGGGGCTACACCTTC. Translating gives CASSLGTGITYRGYTF.

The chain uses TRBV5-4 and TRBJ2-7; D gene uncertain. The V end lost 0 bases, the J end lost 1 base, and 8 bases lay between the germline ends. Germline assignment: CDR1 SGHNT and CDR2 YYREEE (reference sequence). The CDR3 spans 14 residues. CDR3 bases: TGTGCCAGCAGCTTGGGGGCGACATCCTACGAGCAGTACTTC. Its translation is CASSLGATSYEQYF.